This T cell receptor (beta chain) was observed in a study of T cells in Graves' hyperthyroidism and ophthalmopathy. Amplified TCR beta CDR3 regions derived from RNA transcripts. The study used the HTBI primer set for a first-round RT-PCR of the TCR CDR3. TCRdb analysed the multiplex PCR reads with MiXCR anew, one entry per CDR3 protein. The data hold about 610,000 distinct CDR3 sequences, with more than 15% observed a single time. There are many counts of this clonotype. The CDR3 is 15 amino acids. J gave up 0 bases and V 6 bases, and 5 bases lay outside the gene matches. Germline V lookup: CDR1 MNHNS, CDR2 SASEGT.

Material for sequencing was blood. This clonotype was sampled from a woman aged 40 to 50 with Graves' ophthalmopathy. This chain connects TRBV6-1 to TRBJ2-3; TRBD1 matches 8 bases. In nucleotides, the CDR3 is TGTGCCAGCAGAGACAGGGGAATGAGCACAGATACGCAGTATTTT. Amino acids: CASRDRGMSTDTQYF.